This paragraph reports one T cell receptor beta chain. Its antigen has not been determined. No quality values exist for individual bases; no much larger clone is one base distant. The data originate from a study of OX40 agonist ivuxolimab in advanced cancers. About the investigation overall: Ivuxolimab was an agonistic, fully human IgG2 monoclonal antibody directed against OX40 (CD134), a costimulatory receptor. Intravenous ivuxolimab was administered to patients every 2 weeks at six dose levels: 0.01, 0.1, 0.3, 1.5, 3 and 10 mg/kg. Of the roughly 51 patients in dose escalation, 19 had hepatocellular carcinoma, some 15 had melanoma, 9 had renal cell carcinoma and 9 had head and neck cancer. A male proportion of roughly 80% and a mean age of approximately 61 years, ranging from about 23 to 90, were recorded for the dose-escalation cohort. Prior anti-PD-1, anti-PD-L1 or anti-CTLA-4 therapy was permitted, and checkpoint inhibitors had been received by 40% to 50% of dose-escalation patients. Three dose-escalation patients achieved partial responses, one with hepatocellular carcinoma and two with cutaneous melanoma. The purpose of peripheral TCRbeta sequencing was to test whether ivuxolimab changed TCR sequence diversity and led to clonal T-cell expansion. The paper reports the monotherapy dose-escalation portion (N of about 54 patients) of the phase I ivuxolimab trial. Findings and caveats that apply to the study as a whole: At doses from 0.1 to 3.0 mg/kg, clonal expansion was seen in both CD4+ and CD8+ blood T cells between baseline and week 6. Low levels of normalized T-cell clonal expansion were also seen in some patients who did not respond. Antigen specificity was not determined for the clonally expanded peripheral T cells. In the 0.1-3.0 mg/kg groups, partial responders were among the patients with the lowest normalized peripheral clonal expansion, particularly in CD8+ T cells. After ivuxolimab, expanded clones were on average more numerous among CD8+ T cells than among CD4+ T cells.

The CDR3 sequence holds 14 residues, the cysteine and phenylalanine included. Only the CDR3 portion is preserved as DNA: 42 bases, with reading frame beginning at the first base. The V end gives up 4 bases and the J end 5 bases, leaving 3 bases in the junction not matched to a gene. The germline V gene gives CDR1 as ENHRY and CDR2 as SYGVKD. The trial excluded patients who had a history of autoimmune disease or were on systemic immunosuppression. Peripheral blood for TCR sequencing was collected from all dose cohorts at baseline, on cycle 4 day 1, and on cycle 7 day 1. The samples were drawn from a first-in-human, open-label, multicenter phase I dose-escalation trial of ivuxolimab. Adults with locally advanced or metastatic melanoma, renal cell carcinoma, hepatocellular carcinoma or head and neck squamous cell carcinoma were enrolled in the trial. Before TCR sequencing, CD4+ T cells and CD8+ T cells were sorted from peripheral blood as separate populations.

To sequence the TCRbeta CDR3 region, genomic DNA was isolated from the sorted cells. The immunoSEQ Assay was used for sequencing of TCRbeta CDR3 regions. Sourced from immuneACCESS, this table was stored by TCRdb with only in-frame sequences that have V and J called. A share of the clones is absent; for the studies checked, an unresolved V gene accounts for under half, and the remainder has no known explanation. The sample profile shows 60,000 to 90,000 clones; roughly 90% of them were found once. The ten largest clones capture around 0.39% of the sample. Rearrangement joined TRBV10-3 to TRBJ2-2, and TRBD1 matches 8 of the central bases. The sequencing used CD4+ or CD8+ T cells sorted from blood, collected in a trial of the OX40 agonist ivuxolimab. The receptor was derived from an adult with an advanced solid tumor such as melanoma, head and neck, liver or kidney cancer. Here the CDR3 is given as CAISGQGATGELFF. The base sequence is TGTGCCATCAGTGGTCAGGGGGCGACCGGGGAGCTGTTTTTT.